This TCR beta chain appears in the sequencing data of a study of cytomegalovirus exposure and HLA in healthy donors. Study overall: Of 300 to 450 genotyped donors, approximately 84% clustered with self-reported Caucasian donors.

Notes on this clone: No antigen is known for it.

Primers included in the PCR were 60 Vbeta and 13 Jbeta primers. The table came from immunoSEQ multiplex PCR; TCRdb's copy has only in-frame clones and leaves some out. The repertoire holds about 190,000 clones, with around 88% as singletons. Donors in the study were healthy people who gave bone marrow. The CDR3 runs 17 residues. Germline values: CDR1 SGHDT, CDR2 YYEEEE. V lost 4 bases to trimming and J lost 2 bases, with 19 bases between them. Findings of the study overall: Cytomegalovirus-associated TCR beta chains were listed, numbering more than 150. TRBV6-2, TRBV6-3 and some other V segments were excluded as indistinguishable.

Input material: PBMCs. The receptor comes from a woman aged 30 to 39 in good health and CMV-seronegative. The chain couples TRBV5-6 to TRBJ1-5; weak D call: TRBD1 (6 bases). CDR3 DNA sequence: TGTGCCAGCAGCCGGGGTGGTCCCAGGGGTGGCAATCAGCCCCAGCATTTT. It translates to CASSRGGPRGGNQPQHF.